Below, 6 T cell receptor beta chains from the same sample are listed, as sequenced in a study of T cell responses to AZD1222 COVID-19 vaccine. The data were produced by immunoSEQ multiplex PCR, yet TCRdb's version contains in-frame clones alone and is incomplete. The data hold around 150,000 clones, with 88% observed a single time. This sample comprised peripheral blood, obtained on day 0 of AZD1222 vaccination. The receptors derive from an adult in good health.

The rearrangement links TRBV5-1 to TRBJ1-6; 7 bases agree with TRBD1. The V and J ends lost 4 bases and 7 bases, in that order; junction bases with no gene match: 11. Germline CDR1 is SGHRS and CDR2 is YFSETQ. The CDR3 has 16 amino acids. CDR3 sequence (DNA): TGCGCCAGCAGCACGACCCCAGGGACAGCCAATTCACCCCTCCACTTT. Its protein product is CASSTTPGTANSPLHF.

The chain links TRBV2 to TRBJ1-5; D remains unclear. This CDR3 comprises 13 residues. The germline CDR1 and CDR2 sequences are SNHLY and FYNNEI. With 2 bases removed from V and 7 bases from J, the gap between germline ends came to 9 bases. The CDR3 region is CASSESAGQPQHF. DNA of the CDR3: TGTGCCAGCAGTGAATCGGCGGGGCAGCCCCAGCATTTT.

The chain couples TRBV5-1 to TRBJ2-5, with no clear D. The CDR3 consists of 11 residues. V dropped 0 bases and J dropped 5 bases, with 2 bases sitting between them. Per germline, CDR1 SGHRS and CDR2 YFSETQ. The CDR3: CASSLAETQYF. CDR3 DNA: TGCGCCAGCAGCTTGGCGGAGACCCAGTACTTC.

CDR3 nucleotides: TGTGCCACCAGCACAGACAGGGACAATCAGCCCCAGCATTTT. As protein: CATSTDRDNQPQHF. This rearrangement joins TRBV15 to TRBJ1-5, with 7 bases that match TRBD1. Losses at the gene ends were 4 bases for V and 3 bases for J; bases not matched to a gene: 3. The CDR3 has 14 amino acids. CDR1 is LNHNV, CDR2 YYDKDF, per germline (reference sequence).

The V and J genes are TRBV30 and TRBJ1-2; D gene unclear. V was trimmed by 0 bases and J by 4 bases, leaving 9 bases between them. The CDR3 is 13 residues long. Per germline, CDR1 GTSNPN and CDR2 SVGIG (reference sequence). The CDR3 DNA sequence: TGTGCCTGGAGTGTAGAACGACTCTATGGCTACACCTTC. Translating gives CAWSVERLYGYTF.

The chain combines TRBV5-4 with TRBJ2-7; 7 positions agree with TRBD2. This CDR3 comprises 17 residues. Germline loops: CDR1 SGHNT, CDR2 YYREEE (reference sequence). The V and J ends lost 2 bases and 4 bases, in that order; junction bases with no gene match: 15. The CDR3 sequence: CASSLRGGGRERYEQYF. In DNA form, the CDR3 reads TGTGCCAGCAGCTTACGGGGTGGAGGGCGGGAGAGGTACGAGCAGTACTTC.